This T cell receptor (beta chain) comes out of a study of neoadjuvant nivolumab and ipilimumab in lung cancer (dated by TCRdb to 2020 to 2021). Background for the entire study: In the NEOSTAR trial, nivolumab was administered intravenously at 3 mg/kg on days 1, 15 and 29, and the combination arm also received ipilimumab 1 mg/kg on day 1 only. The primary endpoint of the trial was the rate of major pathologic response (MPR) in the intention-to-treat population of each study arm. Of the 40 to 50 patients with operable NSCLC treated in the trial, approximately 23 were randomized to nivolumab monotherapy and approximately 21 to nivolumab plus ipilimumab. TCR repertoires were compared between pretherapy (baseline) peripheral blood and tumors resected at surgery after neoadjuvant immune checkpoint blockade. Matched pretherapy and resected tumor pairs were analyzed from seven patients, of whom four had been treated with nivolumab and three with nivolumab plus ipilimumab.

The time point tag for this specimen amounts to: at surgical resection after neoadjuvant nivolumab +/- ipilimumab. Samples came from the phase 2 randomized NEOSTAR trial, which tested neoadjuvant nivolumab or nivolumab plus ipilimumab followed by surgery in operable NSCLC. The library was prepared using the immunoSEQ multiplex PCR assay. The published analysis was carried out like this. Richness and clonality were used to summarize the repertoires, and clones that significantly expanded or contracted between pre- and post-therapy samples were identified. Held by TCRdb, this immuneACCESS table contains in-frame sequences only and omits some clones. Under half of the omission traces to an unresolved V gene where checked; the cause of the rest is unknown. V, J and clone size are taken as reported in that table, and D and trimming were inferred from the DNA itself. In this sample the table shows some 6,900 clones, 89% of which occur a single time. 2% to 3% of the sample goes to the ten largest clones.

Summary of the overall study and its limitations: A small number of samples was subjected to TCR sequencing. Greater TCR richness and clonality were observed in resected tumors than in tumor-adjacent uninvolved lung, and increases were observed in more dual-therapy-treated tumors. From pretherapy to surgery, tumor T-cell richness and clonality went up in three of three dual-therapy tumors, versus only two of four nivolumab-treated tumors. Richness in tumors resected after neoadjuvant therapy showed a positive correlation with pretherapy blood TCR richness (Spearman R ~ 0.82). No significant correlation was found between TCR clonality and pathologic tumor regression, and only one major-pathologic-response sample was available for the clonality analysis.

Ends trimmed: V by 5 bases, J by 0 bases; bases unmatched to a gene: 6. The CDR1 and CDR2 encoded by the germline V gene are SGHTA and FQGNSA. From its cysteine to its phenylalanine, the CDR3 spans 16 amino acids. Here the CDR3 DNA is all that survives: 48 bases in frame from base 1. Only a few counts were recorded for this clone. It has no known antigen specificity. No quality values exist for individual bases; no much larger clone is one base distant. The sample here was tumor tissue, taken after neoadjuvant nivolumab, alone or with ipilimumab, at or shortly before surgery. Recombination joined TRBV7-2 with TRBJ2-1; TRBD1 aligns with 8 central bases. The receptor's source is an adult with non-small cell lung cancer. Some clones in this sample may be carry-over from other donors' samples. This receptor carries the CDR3 CASSARQGSSYNEQFF. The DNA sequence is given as TGTGCCAGCAGCGCGAGACAGGGGAGCTCCTACAATGAGCAGTTCTTC.